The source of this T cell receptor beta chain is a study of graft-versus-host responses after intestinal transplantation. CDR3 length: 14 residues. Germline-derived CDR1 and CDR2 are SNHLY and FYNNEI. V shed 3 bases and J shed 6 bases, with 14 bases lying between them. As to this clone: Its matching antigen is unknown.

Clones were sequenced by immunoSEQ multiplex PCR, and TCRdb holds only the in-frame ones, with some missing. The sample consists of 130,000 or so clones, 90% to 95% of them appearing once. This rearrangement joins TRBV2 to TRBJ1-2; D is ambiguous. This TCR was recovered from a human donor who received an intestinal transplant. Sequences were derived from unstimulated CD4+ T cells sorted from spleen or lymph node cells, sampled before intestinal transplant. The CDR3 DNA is TGTGCCAGCAGTGACCTTAGACCCTTAGATGGCTACACCTTC. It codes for CASSDLRPLDGYTF.